This TCR beta chain was recorded in a study of OX40 agonist ivuxolimab in advanced cancers. The wider study: Cancers in dose escalation were hepatocellular, melanoma, renal cell and head and neck. Findings and caveats of the study: More expanded clones were seen, on average, in CD8+ T cells than in CD4+. Some nonresponders likewise displayed low normalized T-cell clonal expansion.

Libraries were prepared by immunoSEQ multiplex PCR; TCRdb keeps only in-frame clonotypes and omits some of them. Altogether around 45,000 clones are present, roughly three quarters being singletons, with the ten largest covering about 2.6%. On this clone: As yet, its antigen is unknown.

V was trimmed by 1 base and J by 6 bases, leaving 8 bases between them. Looked up from germline, CDR1 is SGHDT and CDR2 is YYEEEE. The CDR3 has 13 residues. V usage is TRBV5-6 and J usage is TRBJ2-1; perhaps TRBD2 as D (6 bases). This receptor was identified in an adult with an advanced solid tumor such as melanoma, head and neck, liver or kidney cancer. The sample here was CD4+ or CD8+ T cells sorted from blood, taken in a trial of the OX40 agonist ivuxolimab. This CDR3 is CASSLTGANEQFF. The CDR3 DNA sequence: TGTGCCAGCAGCTTGACGGGAGCCAATGAGCAGTTCTTC.